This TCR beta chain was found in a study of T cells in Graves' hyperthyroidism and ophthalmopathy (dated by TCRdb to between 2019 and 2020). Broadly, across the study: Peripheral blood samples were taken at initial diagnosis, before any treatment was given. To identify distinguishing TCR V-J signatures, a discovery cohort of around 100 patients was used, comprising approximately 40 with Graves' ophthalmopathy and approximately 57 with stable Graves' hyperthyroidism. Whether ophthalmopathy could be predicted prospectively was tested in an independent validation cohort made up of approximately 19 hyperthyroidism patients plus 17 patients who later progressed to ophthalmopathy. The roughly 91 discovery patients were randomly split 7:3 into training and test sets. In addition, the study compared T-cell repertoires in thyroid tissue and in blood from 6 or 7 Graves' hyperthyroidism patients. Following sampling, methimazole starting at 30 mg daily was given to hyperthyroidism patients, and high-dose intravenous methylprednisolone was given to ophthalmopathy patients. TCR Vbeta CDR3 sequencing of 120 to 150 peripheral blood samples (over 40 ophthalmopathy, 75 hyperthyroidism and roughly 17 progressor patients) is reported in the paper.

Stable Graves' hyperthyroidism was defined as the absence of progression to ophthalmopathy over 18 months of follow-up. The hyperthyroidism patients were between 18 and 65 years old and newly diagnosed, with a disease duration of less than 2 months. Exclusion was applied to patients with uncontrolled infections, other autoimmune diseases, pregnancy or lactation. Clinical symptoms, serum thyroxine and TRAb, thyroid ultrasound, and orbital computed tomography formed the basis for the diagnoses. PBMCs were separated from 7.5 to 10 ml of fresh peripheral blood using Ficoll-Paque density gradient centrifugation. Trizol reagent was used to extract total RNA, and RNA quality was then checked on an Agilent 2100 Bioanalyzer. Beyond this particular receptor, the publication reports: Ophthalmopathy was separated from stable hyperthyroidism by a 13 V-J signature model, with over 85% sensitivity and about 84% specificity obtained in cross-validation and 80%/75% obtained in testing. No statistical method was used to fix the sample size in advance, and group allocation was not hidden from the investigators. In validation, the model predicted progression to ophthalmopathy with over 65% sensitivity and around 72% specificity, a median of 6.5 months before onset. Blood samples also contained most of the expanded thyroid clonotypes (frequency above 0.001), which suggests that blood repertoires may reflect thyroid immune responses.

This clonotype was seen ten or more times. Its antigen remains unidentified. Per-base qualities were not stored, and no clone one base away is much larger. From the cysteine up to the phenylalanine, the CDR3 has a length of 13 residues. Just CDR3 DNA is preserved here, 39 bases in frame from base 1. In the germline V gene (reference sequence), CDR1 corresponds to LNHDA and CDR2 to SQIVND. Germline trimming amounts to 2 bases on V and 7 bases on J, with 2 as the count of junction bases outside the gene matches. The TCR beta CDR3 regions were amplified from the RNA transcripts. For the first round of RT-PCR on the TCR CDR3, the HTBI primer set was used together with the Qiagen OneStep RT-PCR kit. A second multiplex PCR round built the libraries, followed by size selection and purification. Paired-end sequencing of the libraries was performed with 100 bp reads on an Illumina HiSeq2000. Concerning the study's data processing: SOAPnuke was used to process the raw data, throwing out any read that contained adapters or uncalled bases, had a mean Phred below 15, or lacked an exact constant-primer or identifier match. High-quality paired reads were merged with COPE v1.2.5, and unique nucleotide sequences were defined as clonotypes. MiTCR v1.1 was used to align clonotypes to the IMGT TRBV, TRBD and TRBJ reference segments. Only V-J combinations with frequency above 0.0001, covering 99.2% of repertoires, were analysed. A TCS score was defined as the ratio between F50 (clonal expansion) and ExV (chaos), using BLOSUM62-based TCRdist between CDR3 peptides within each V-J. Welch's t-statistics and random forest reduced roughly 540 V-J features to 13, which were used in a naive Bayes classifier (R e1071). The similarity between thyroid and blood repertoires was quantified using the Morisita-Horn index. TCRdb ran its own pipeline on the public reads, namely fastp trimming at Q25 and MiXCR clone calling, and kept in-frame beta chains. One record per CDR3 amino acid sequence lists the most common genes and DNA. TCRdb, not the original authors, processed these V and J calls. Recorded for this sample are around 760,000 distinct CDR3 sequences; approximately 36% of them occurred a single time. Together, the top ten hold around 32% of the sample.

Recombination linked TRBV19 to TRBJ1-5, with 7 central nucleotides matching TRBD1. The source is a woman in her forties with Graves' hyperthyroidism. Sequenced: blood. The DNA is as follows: TGTGCCAGTAGTATAACAGGGGAACAGCCCCAGCATTTT. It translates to CASSITGEQPQHF.